This TCR beta chain was sequenced in a study of circulating CD8 cells and anti-PD-1 response in melanoma. Study findings and constraints: TIGIT repertoires were least diverse, DNEG repertoires most diverse. Subset repertoires were largely private at M1, with under 7.5% shared.

From live CD3+CD8+TCRalphabeta+ cells, four PD-1 and/or TIGIT subsets were sorted. This clonotype is labeled large. Its antigen is currently unknown. This CDR3 comprises 12 residues. TCR libraries were prepared from roughly 15 ng of total RNA with the QIAseq Immune Repertoire TCR panel. TCRdb re-analysed the reads in MiXCR, keeping a single row per CDR3 protein. Among around 490 distinct CDR3 sequences listed, around 10% were seen once. This TCR derives from a human donor with melanoma. Sequencing used CD8+ T cells from PBMCs, obtained at baseline or after one month of anti-PD-1 therapy (not recorded which). The chain recombines TRBV21-1 with TRBJ1-1. TRBV21-1 is recorded as a pseudogene. The CDR3 reads CASSKEYTEAFF. CDR3 nucleotides: TGTGCCAGCAGCAAGGAGTACACTGAAGCTTTCTTT.